These 13 T cell receptor beta chains came from one sample sequenced in a study of T-cell memory formation after mild COVID-19. One entry per CDR3 protein results from TCRdb running MiXCR on the 5' RACE reads. This sample has about 200,000 distinct CDR3 sequences, with 9% to 10% found just once. The sequenced sample consisted of PBMCs or a T cell subset sorted from them (not recorded which). All receptors derive from a man aged 18-30 years who had mild COVID-19 (a few samples of this study predate the infection). Cell type and time point are not known.

The chain carries TRBV7-9 and TRBJ2-4, with D unclear. Between the trimmed V and J ends, which lost 10 bases and 0 bases, there was a span of 10 bases. The CDR3 length is 13 residues. From germline, CDR1 is SEHNR and CDR2 FQNEAQ (reference sequence). The CDR3 sequence: CATEVLAKNIQYF. The CDR3 coding sequence is TGTGCCACCGAGGTTCTAGCCAAAAACATTCAGTACTTC. Variable domain in full (rest from reference TRBV7-9 and TRBJ2-4): DTGVSQNPRHKITKRGQNVTFRCDPISEHNRLYWYRQTLGQGPEFLTYFQNEAQLEKSRLLSDRFSAERPKGSFSTLEIQRTEQGDSAMYLCATEVLAKNIQYFGAGTRLSVL.

The sample holds a few counts of this clonotype. The chain couples TRBV7-2 to TRBJ2-3; possibly TRBD2 for D (7 bases). The CDR3 consists of 16 residues. V was pared by 1 base and J by 4 bases, with 15 bases between. Per germline, CDR1 SGHTA and CDR2 FQGNSA. This CDR3 reads CASSLVWGGGSDTQYF. The DNA for the CDR3 is TGTGCCAGCAGCTTAGTGTGGGGGGGCGGGTCAGATACGCAGTATTTT.

This clonotype was detected a few times. J is TRBJ1-5 and V is TRBV21-1; TRBD1, the table's D call, was not compared with the DNA. TRBV21-1 counts as a pseudogene. There are 16 residues in the CDR3. DNA of the CDR3: TGTGCCAGCAGCAAAGTAGGGCGGTATAGCAATCAGCCCCAGCATTTT. Encoded protein: CASSKVGRYSNQPQHF.

The chain is built from TRBV6-5 and TRBJ2-3; a possible D gene is TRBD2 (6 bases). CDR3 length: 19 amino acids. Deletions cut 5 bases from V and 8 bases from J, with 32 bases between. Germline loops: CDR1 MNHEY, CDR2 SVGAGI. The CDR3 spells CASSTRGRVIPKAGGTQYF. CDR3 nucleotide sequence: TGTGCCAGCAGTACCCGGGGCCGGGTGATCCCAAAGGCCGGGGGTACGCAGTATTTT.

This clonotype showed up many times. V usage is TRBV6-1 and J usage is TRBJ2-7; D is ambiguous. The CDR3 has 12 amino acids. V lost 4 bases and J lost 3, with 7 bases in between. In germline, CDR1 is MNHNS, CDR2 SASEGT. The CDR3 here is CASSGKGYEQYF. The CDR3 DNA reads as TGTGCCAGCAGTGGAAAGGGCTACGAGCAGTACTTC.

This rearrangement joins TRBV6-5 to TRBJ2-2; a possible D gene is TRBD1 (5 bases). Trimming stripped 3 bases from V and 0 bases from J, with 8 bases between. The CDR3 is 15 residues long. Germline V gene lookup returns CDR1 MNHEY and CDR2 SVGAGI. The CDR3 reads CASSYQGTNTGELFF. The CDR3 bases are TGTGCCAGCAGTTATCAGGGAACGAACACCGGGGAGCTGTTTTTT.

Only a few counts were recorded for this clonotype. In DNA, the CDR3 is TGTGCCACCAGTGTCCCGGGGGGCACTGAAGCTTTCTTT. It codes for CATSVPGGTEAFF. The chain couples TRBV24-1 to TRBJ1-1; a possible D gene is TRBD1 (5 bases). The V end was cut by 5 bases, the J end by 4 bases, with 10 bases between. Germline-derived CDR1 and CDR2 are KGHDR and SFDVKD. The CDR3 spans 13 residues.

This clonotype showed up just a few times. The V gene is TRBV20-1, the J gene TRBJ2-1; D not certain. CDR1 is DFQATT, CDR2 SNEGSKA, per germline (reference sequence). The CDR3 runs to 13 residues. Deletions cut 3 bases from V and 5 bases from J, with 11 bases between. CDR3 protein: CSASYVRNNEQFF. The CDR3 DNA follows: TGCAGTGCTAGTTACGTTAGAAACAATGAGCAGTTCTTC.

V and J are TRBV7-9 and TRBJ2-7; no firm D call. CDR1 and CDR2 (germline): SEHNR, FQNEAQ (reference sequence). The germline V and J ends were trimmed by 5 bases and 7 bases, with 9 bases remaining between them. This CDR3 has 11 residues. CDR3 bases: TGTGCCAGCAGCCGATTGGGGGAGCAGTACTTC. This sequence encodes CASSRLGEQYF.

This clonotype was counted many times. This chain uses TRBV5-1 with TRBJ2-2, with no clear D. Germline lookup yields CDR1 SGHRS and CDR2 YFSETQ. The CDR3 spans 15 residues. V was trimmed by 1 base and J by 2 bases, leaving 9 bases between them. This CDR3 reads CASSLSQVNTGELFF. For the CDR3, the DNA is TGCGCCAGCAGCTTGAGTCAGGTTAACACCGGGGAGCTGTTTTTT.

This clonotype showed up many times. This chain joins TRBV5-1 and TRBJ2-1; D perhaps matches TRBD1 (6 bases). Germline V gene sequence: CDR1 SGHRS, CDR2 YFSETQ. V gave up 0 bases and J gave up 5 bases, with 12 bases separating them. CDR3 length: 15 amino acids. CDR3 in DNA: TGCGCCAGCAGCTTGGCCGGGACACATAACAATGAGCAGTTCTTC. Protein sequence: CASSLAGTHNNEQFF.

The chain joins TRBV7-8 to TRBJ1-2, with D maybe TRBD1 (5 bases). Between the trimmed V and J ends, which lost 2 bases and 3 bases, there was a span of 13 bases. Germline lookup yields CDR1 SGHVS and CDR2 FQNEAQ. The CDR3 loop spans 15 amino acids. The CDR3 DNA is TGTGCCAGCAGCTTAAGGGGCAGAACTCACTATGGCTACACCTTC. This translates into CASSLRGRTHYGYTF.

This clonotype came up a few times. The rearrangement uses TRBV4-3 and TRBJ2-2; possible D gene TRBD1, 8 bases. This CDR3 has 15 amino acids. CDR1 and CDR2 (germline): LGHNA, YSLEER. The germline V and J ends were trimmed by 1 base and 13 bases, with 19 bases remaining between them. The CDR3 loop reads CASSQVATGGGWLFF. In DNA, the CDR3 is TGCGCCAGCAGCCAAGTTGCCACAGGGGGGGGTTGGCTGTTTTTT.